The 9 T cell receptor beta chains given below trace back to one sample, sequenced in a study of blood T cell repertoires in COVID-19. Assay: immunoSEQ multiplex PCR; the TCRdb copy retains only in-frame clones and omits some. The table lists approximately 400,000 clones, 81% of them singletons. The specimen was peripheral blood. These receptors all stem from a human donor with acute or convalescent COVID-19. The donor label of this sample is uncertain.

This chain joins TRBV27 and TRBJ2-7, with 9 bases fitting TRBD2. V lost 6 bases, J lost 2 bases, and 8 bases stayed unmatched. Germline loops: CDR1 MNHEY, CDR2 SMNVEV (reference sequence). This CDR3 has 15 amino acids. The CDR3 region has the DNA TGTGCCAGCAGGTTCGTCGCTAGCGGGGCCTACGAGCAGTACTTC. Its protein is CASRFVASGAYEQYF.

This clone was seen a single time. The J gene is TRBJ2-1, the V gene TRBV20-1, with 11 nucleotides matching TRBD2. This CDR3 has 17 residues. From germline, CDR1 is DFQATT and CDR2 SNEGSKA (reference sequence). V shed 3 bases, J shed 4 bases, and the junction held 11 bases outside the gene matches. CDR3 region: CSASLGLRLAGYNEQFF. CDR3 coding DNA: TGCAGTGCTAGTTTAGGTCTTCGACTAGCGGGGTACAATGAGCAGTTCTTC.

The chain couples TRBV11-2 to TRBJ1-1; no definite D call. The V end lost 4 bases, the J end lost 5 bases, and 14 bases lay between the germline ends. Germline values: CDR1 SGHAT, CDR2 FQNNGV. The CDR3 is 14 residues long. The CDR3 coding sequence is TGTGCCAGCAGCTCTGATCCCGCCGGGACTGAAGCTTTCTTT. Amino acid sequence: CASSSDPAGTEAFF.

In its sample, this clone was seen once. This sequence joins TRBV28 and TRBJ2-7, with 11 positions matching TRBD1. CDR1 is MDHEN, CDR2 SYDVKM, per germline. Trimming cost V 6 bases and J 5 bases; bases outside gene matches: 15. The CDR3 is made up of 17 amino acids. CDR3 loop: CASRLPGTGGVKNEQYF. CDR3 DNA sequence: TGTGCCAGCAGGTTGCCCGGGACAGGGGGAGTTAAAAACGAGCAGTACTTC.

This clone has a single count. A junction boundary mismatches the germline segment, possibly from a read error. CDR3 in amino acids: CASTLGGQGGSYTF. CDR3 DNA: TGCGCCAGCACCTTGGGGGGACAGGGCGGGAGCTACACCTTC. The chain combines TRBV5-1 with TRBJ1-2, with 9 positions matching TRBD1. The CDR3 has 14 amino acids. In germline, CDR1 is SGHRS, CDR2 YFSETQ.

The J gene is TRBJ2-7, the V gene TRBV5-4, with 7 bases aligning to TRBD1. Germline V gene data show CDR1 as SGHNT and CDR2 as YYREEE (reference sequence). The CDR3 totals 15 residues. V dropped 4 bases and J dropped 3; count of bases not matched to a gene: 10. The CDR3 sequence is CASSGDRTSIYEQYF. CDR3 DNA sequence: TGTGCCAGCAGCGGGGACAGAACATCAATCTACGAGCAGTACTTC.

The chain carries TRBV30 and TRBJ1-5; 7 positions agree with TRBD1. From germline, CDR1 is GTSNPN and CDR2 SVGIG (reference sequence). The CDR3 covers 15 residues. Trimming cost V 0 bases and J 0 bases; bases outside gene matches: 2. The CDR3 region is CAWSVGTASNQPQHF. In DNA, the CDR3 is TGTGCCTGGAGTGTGGGGACAGCTAGCAATCAGCCCCAGCATTTT.

Only one count was recorded for this clone. The J gene is TRBJ2-3, the V gene TRBV14, with 8 bases fitting TRBD1. J was trimmed by 0 bases and V by 7 bases; bases with no gene match: 6. Germline CDR1 and CDR2: SGHDN and FVKESK. The CDR3 has 15 amino acids. The DNA for the CDR3 is TGTGCCAGCACCCCAGGGGGCCGGAGCACAGATACGCAGTATTTT. Its protein product is CASTPGGRSTDTQYF.

With respect to this clone: Other DNA sequences from this sample encode an identical CDR3 as well. This rearrangement joins TRBV5-1 to TRBJ1-1, with a weak D call TRBD1 (6 bases). V was clipped by 0 bases and J by 2 bases, with 8 bases between them. The V gene's germline CDR1 is SGHRS and CDR2 YFSETQ. The CDR3 has 14 amino acids. The CDR3: CASSLATGNTEAFF. CDR3 nucleotide sequence: TGCGCCAGCAGCTTGGCGACAGGAAACACTGAAGCTTTCTTT.